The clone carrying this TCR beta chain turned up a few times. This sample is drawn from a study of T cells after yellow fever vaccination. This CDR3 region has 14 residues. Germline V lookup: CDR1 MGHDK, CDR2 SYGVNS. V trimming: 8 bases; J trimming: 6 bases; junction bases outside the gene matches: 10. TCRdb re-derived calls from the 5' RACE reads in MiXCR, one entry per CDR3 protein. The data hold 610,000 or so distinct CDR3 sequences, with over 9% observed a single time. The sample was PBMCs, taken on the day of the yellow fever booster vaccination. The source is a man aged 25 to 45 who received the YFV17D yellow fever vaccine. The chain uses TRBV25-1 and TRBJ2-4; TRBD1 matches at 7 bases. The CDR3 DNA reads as TGTGCCAGCGTCTTAGGGACAGAGCTAAACATTCAGTACTTC. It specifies CASVLGTELNIQYF.